This entry features one T cell receptor (beta chain) sequence. The antigen is unknown. The sample is drawn from a study of T cells expressing NK-cell markers. Turning to the study itself: The TCR beta repertoires were obtained from sorted CD3+CD56+NKG2C+, CD3+CD56+NKG2C- and CD3+CD56-NKG2C+ T cells. Sequenced donors, eight in total, included seven who were HCMV-seropositive and one who was seronegative. Regarding the study as a whole: The study did not resolve the HCMV specificity of expanded NKG2C+ T cell clones. The CD3+CD56-NKG2C+ fraction was also led by these clonotypes in four donors.

Per the germline V gene, CDR1 is SEHNR and CDR2 is FQNEAQ (reference sequence). This CDR3 comprises 14 residues. TCRdb re-called the 5' RACE reads and shows each CDR3 protein once, DNA omitted. This sample's table has some 140,000 distinct CDR3 sequences. Sample: blood T cells: a sorted CD56 or NKG2C T cell subset, CD4+ or CD8+ T cells, or bulk PBMC T cells (not recorded which). The chain employs TRBV7-9 and TRBJ2-7; as DNA is missing, the TRBD1 call by TCRdb cannot be tested. This TCR was sampled from a woman aged 50 to 60 in good health. CDR3 protein: CASSSLTGFFEQYF.